Listed below are T cell receptor beta chains from one sample, sequenced in a study of blood T cell repertoires in COVID-19. Profiled with immunoSEQ multiplex PCR; TCRdb holds only in-frame clones, not every one. The table shows 85,000 to 100,000 clones, with 86% occurring only once. Sequencing was performed on peripheral blood. The source is a man between 45 and 60 years old with active or convalescent COVID-19. The CDR3 runs from the conserved cysteine through the conserved F or W. D genes are given only for firm matches. Part of the rows lack a size; the others show once, few, many or a class for expanded clones.

J	D	size	V	CDR3	DNA
TRBJ1-2	TRBD1	few	TRBV18	CASSPDRVPYGYTF	TGTGCCAGCTCGCCCGACAGGGTCCCCTATGGCTACACCTTC
TRBJ1-5	TRBD1	NA	TRBV10-3	CATAGTGGNQPQHF	TGTGCCACGGCCGGGACAGGGGGCAATCAGCCCCAGCATTTT
TRBJ1-2	NA	NA	TRBV7-2	CASSPTVLYGYTF	TGTGCCAGCAGCCCGACAGTCCTCTATGGCTACACCTTC
TRBJ1-2	NA	once	TRBV6-5	CASSSVEGIYGYTF	TGTGCCAGCAGTTCAGTTGAGGGAATCTATGGCTACACCTTC
TRBJ2-5	NA	NA	TRBV2	CASSQGQETQYF	TGTGCCAGCAGCCAGGGGCAGGAGACCCAGTACTTC
TRBJ1-3	NA	few	TRBV19	CASNPVDSRRNTIYF	TGTGCCAGCAATCCCGTGGACAGCCGAAGAAACACCATATATTTT
TRBJ1-4	TRBD1	NA	TRBV5-1	CASSFGQGGEKLFF	TGCGCCAGCAGCTTCGGACAGGGAGGGGAAAAACTGTTTTTT
TRBJ2-7	NA	NA	TRBV15	CATSNRAGSSYEQYF	TGTGCCACCAGCAACCGGGCGGGTAGCTCCTACGAGCAGTACTTC
TRBJ1-1	NA	few	TRBV18	CASSLPGNTEAFF	TGTGCCAGCTCTTTACCGGGGAACACTGAAGCTTTCTTT
TRBJ1-5	NA	few	TRBV2	CASSVRGNQPQHF	TGTGCCAGCAGTGTGAGGGGGAATCAGCCCCAGCATTTT
TRBJ2-2	TRBD1	NA	TRBV7-6	CASSSIATETGPAGELFF	TGTGCCAGCAGCTCAATTGCCACAGAGACAGGGCCAGCCGGGGAGCTGTTTTTT
TRBJ1-2	NA	NA	TRBV23-1	CASSHGGGYVYTF	TGCGCCAGCAGTCATGGAGGCGGTTATGTCTACACCTTC
TRBJ2-1	NA	NA	TRBV24-1	CATSDGTPSSYNEQFF	TGTGCCACCAGTGATGGGACACCTAGCTCCTACAATGAGCAGTTCTTC
TRBJ2-2	NA	NA	TRBV7-2	CASSQTTIGELFF	TGTGCCAGCAGCCAGACTACGATTGGGGAGCTGTTTTTT
TRBJ1-6	NA	NA	TRBV5-1	CASSVTDKKNSPLHF	TGCGCCAGCAGCGTAACCGACAAGAAGAATTCACCCCTCCACTTT
TRBJ2-5	NA	NA	TRBV10-1	CASFKRGWETQYF	TGCGCCAGCTTCAAAAGGGGGTGGGAGACCCAGTACTTC
TRBJ2-3	NA	NA	TRBV6-1	CASSEWTDSTDTQYF	TGTGCCAGCAGTGAATGGACAGATAGCACAGATACGCAGTATTTT
TRBJ2-1	NA	few	TRBV7-2	CASSLVVRAQADEQFF	TGTGCCAGCAGCTTAGTTGTCAGGGCTCAGGCGGATGAGCAGTTCTTC
TRBJ2-2	NA	NA	TRBV6-6	CASSYRAGELFF	TGTGCCAGCAGTTACCGGGCCGGGGAGCTGTTTTTT
TRBJ1-2	TRBD1	NA	TRBV19	CASSQGQASSGYTF	TGTGCCAGTAGTCAGGGACAGGCTTCATCTGGCTACACCTTC